These 19 T cell receptor beta chains share one sample of origin, sequenced in a study of OX40 agonist ivuxolimab in advanced cancers. Assay used: immunoSEQ multiplex PCR; TCRdb lists only in-frame clones, some missing. This repertoire shows 34,000 or so clones, around nine tenths found once; its top ten account for approximately 4.3%. The material sequenced was CD4+ or CD8+ T cells sorted from blood, taken in a trial of the OX40 agonist ivuxolimab. The source is an adult with an advanced solid tumor such as melanoma, head and neck, liver or kidney cancer.

The chain couples TRBV7-6 to TRBJ2-3; TRBD2 matches at 14 bases. The CDR3 extends over 19 amino acids. Trimming cost V 1 base and J 3 bases; bases outside gene matches: 9. From germline, CDR1 is SGHVS and CDR2 FNYEAQ. The CDR3 coding sequence is TGTGCCAGCAGCTTAGTGACTAGCGGGGGGGCCATATGGACAGATACGCAGTATTTT. Residues: CASSLVTSGGAIWTDTQYF.

This clone ranks as medium-sized. The V gene is TRBV6-1, the J gene TRBJ1-5; D not resolved. Trimming left V 2 bases short and J 7 bases short, with 12 bases between. CDR1 is MNHNS, CDR2 SASEGT, per germline. The CDR3 totals 14 residues. The CDR3 DNA sequence: TGTGCCAGCAGTGAAATGGGAGGTCAGCAGCCCCAGCATTTT. It encodes CASSEMGGQQPQHF.

The V and J genes are TRBV7-9 and TRBJ2-3; D is possibly TRBD1 or TRBD2 (6 bases each). This CDR3 has 18 residues. Germline V gives CDR1 SEHNR, CDR2 FQNEAQ (reference sequence). Trimming took 1 base from V and 2 from J, leaving 19 bases between them. The CDR3 is CASSLGWGAVPATDTQYF. CDR3 coding DNA: TGTGCCAGCAGCTTAGGCTGGGGGGCTGTGCCGGCCACAGATACGCAGTATTTT.

The V gene is TRBV27, the J gene TRBJ2-7, with TRBD1 as a possible D gene (6 bases). Deletions cut 7 bases from V and 2 bases from J, with 15 bases between. Per the germline V gene, CDR1 is MNHEY and CDR2 is SMNVEV (reference sequence). This CDR3 region has 14 residues. CDR3 sequence: CASTSRGRTYEQYF. The CDR3 nucleotides read TGTGCCAGCACGTCCAGGGGTCGTACCTACGAGCAGTACTTC.

The gene calls are TRBV4-2 and TRBJ2-7, with 8 bases identical to TRBD1. V lost 4 bases and J lost 5; bases outside the gene matches: 7. This CDR3 is built from 14 residues. Germline CDR1 and CDR2: LGHNA and YNFKEQ. The CDR3 nucleotides are TGTGCCAGCAGCCCCAGAACAGGGGGTGACGAGCAGTACTTC. Translation: CASSPRTGGDEQYF.

On this clone itself: At one end the junction does not follow the germline gene, possibly because of a read error. The rearrangement joins TRBV7-7 to TRBJ2-2, with D possibly TRBD1 on 5 matching bases. The length of the CDR3 is 18 residues. CDR1 is SSHAT, CDR2 FNYEAQ, per germline (reference sequence). CDR3 coding DNA: TGTGCTAGCAGCCGGCTGATTGACAGAAACCTGAACACCGGGGAGCTGTTTTTT. It encodes CASSRLIDRNLNTGELFF.

This clone has a single count. The gene calls are TRBV29-1 and TRBJ2-7; no reliable D call. The germline V gene has CDR1 SQVTM and CDR2 ANQGSEA. The CDR3 length is 11 residues. V dropped 3 bases and J dropped 3 bases, with 6 bases sitting between them. CDR3 protein: CSVDSGYEQYF. In DNA form, the CDR3 reads TGCAGCGTTGATTCAGGCTACGAGCAGTACTTC.

The chain joins TRBV5-4 to TRBJ2-1, with unresolved D. In germline, CDR1 is SGHNT, CDR2 YYREEE (reference sequence). V lost 4 bases and J 0 bases, leaving 11 bases between the germline ends. There are 15 residues in the CDR3. The CDR3 protein is CASSTLIRSYNEQFF. CDR3 bases: TGTGCCAGCAGCACCCTTATCCGCTCCTACAATGAGCAGTTCTTC.

The chain employs TRBV7-6 and TRBJ1-2; 11 positions match TRBD1. The CDR3 covers 15 residues. From germline, CDR1 is SGHVS and CDR2 FNYEAQ. V lost 5 bases to trimming and J lost 8 bases; unmatched junction nucleotides: 10. CDR3 amino acids: CASSASPGQGDGYTF. The CDR3 DNA reads TGTGCCAGCAGCGCATCCCCGGGACAGGGGGACGGCTACACCTTC.

The chain couples TRBV7-6 to TRBJ2-2; TRBD2 is a possible D gene (6 bases). The germline V gene encodes CDR1 SGHVS and CDR2 FNYEAQ. Trimming removed 5 bases from V and 6 bases from J, with 7 bases in between. CDR3 length: 12 residues. The CDR3 DNA reads as TGTGCCAGCAGCCCGGGGGCCGGGGAGCTGTTTTTT. Translated, it gives CASSPGAGELFF.

This clone was observed a single time. The chain couples TRBV4-2 to TRBJ2-7; D not resolved. The length of the CDR3 is 16 residues. V lost 1 base and J lost 2, with 15 bases in between. Germline lookup yields CDR1 LGHNA and CDR2 YNFKEQ. The CDR3 region is CASSQVLMAATYEQYF. CDR3 bases: TGTGCCAGCAGCCAAGTCCTAATGGCAGCGACCTACGAGCAGTACTTC.

In DNA, the CDR3 is TGCGCCAGCAGCCAAGGCACACTTATCTACGAGCAGTACTTC. Translated, it gives CASSQGTLIYEQYF. The chain uses TRBV4-1 and TRBJ2-7; D not certain. The CDR3 is 14 residues long. Germline CDR1 and CDR2: MGHRA and YSYEKL. Trimming shortened V by 1 base and J by 3 bases, and 10 bases separated the two germline ends.

The chain links TRBV27 to TRBJ2-3, with D possibly TRBD2 on 5 matching bases. Germline CDR1 and CDR2: MNHEY and SMNVEV (reference sequence). The CDR3 loop spans 15 amino acids. The V gene lost 3 bases and the J gene lost 4 bases, with 14 bases spanning the gap. DNA for the CDR3: TGTGCCAGCAGTTTCTTACTAGGTGGAGCAGATACGCAGTATTTT. The encoded protein is CASSFLLGGADTQYF.

This chain joins TRBV2 and TRBJ2-2, with a weak D call TRBD2 (6 bases). The germline V gene encodes CDR1 SNHLY and CDR2 FYNNEI. This CDR3 contains 16 residues. The V end was cut by 7 bases, the J end by 7 bases, with 22 bases between. CDR3 DNA: TGTGCCAGCAATTCCGGTTTAGAAGGGGAGGACGGGGAGCTGTTTTTT. It codes for CASNSGLEGEDGELFF.

The chain links TRBV18 to TRBJ1-1; D uncertain. The V end lost 6 bases, the J end lost 6 bases, and 14 bases lay between the germline ends. CDR3 size: 13 residues. CDR1 and CDR2 from the germline V gene are KGHSH and LQKENI. The chain's CDR3 is CASSSGDTPEAFF. CDR3 nucleotides: TGTGCCAGCTCTTCCGGCGATACACCTGAAGCTTTCTTT.

The chain links TRBV5-6 to TRBJ2-5, with D hard to call. With 0 bases removed from V and 3 bases from J, the gap between germline ends came to 12 bases. This CDR3 is built from 15 residues. The germline V gene has CDR1 SGHDT and CDR2 YYEEEE. The CDR3 sequence: CASSLARVGKETQYF. For the CDR3, the DNA is TGTGCCAGCAGCTTGGCAAGGGTGGGGAAAGAGACCCAGTACTTC.

This rearrangement joins TRBV7-9 to TRBJ1-2, with D uncertain. V lost 2 bases and J 0 bases, leaving 7 bases between the germline ends. This CDR3 is built from 14 residues. CDR1 is SEHNR and CDR2 is FQNEAQ in the germline V gene (reference sequence). CDR3 bases: TGTGCCAGCAGCTTATTATCCCCTAACTATGGCTACACCTTC. Translating gives CASSLLSPNYGYTF.

The chain uses TRBV27 and TRBJ1-5; no definite D call. The length of the CDR3 is 14 residues. V was cut by 6 bases and J by 1 base, with 10 bases left in between. CDR1 MNHEY and CDR2 SMNVEV come from the germline V gene (reference sequence). CDR3 in DNA: TGTGCCAGCAGCCCCCTGGTAAGCAATCAGCCCCAGCATTTT. As protein: CASSPLVSNQPQHF.

This clone is a singleton in its sample. The gene calls are TRBV29-1 and TRBJ1-1, with 7 bases aligning to TRBD1. The V and J ends lost 7 bases and 0 bases, in that order; junction bases with no gene match: 11. CDR3 length: 15 residues. Germline CDR1 SQVTM, CDR2 ANQGSEA. The CDR3 nucleotides are TGCAGCGGCCAGGATCCGGGACAGCTGAACACTGAAGCTTTCTTT. Translated, it gives CSGQDPGQLNTEAFF.